A single sample is the source of the 4 T cell receptor beta chains below, sequenced in a study of shared clonotypes between healthy human individuals. Sequencing used immunoSEQ multiplex PCR; TCRdb keeps in-frame clones, though not all of them. The sample lists fewer than 1.8 million clones, 98% to 99% occurring once. The sample was naive CD4+ T cells sorted from blood. As for subset: CD45RA+ positively selected. These receptors came from a man aged 25-45 years in good health.

This clone was seen once. The rearrangement uses TRBV19 and TRBJ1-5; 7 bases fit TRBD1. This CDR3 is built from 16 residues. Germline-derived CDR1 and CDR2 are LNHDA and SQIVND (reference sequence). Unmatched junction bases numbered 10, after V lost 4 bases and J lost 4 bases. DNA for the CDR3: TGTGCCAGTAGTAAAGGGCGGACAGGCTTAAATCAGCCCCAGCATTTT. This encodes CASSKGRTGLNQPQHF.

Here the CDR3 DNA reads TGTGCCAGCTCACCAATTCCAGCGAACACCGGGGAGCTGTTTTTT. Protein sequence: CASSPIPANTGELFF. The chain links TRBV18 to TRBJ2-2; D unclear. CDR3 size: 15 residues. The germline V gene encodes CDR1 KGHSH and CDR2 LQKENI. With 2 bases removed from V and 0 bases from J, the gap between germline ends came to 7 bases.

DNA of the CDR3: TGTGCCAGCAGTCTCGACAATGAGCAGTTCTTC. It is translated as CASSLDNEQFF. This chain connects TRBV6-6 to TRBJ2-1; unclear D gene. Germline assignment: CDR1 MNHNY and CDR2 SVGAGI (reference sequence). The CDR3 is 11 residues long. Trimming shortened V by 5 bases and J by 5 bases, and 4 bases separated the two germline ends.

The chain recombines TRBV10-3 with TRBJ2-3, with 10 bases fitting TRBD2. The V and J ends lost 4 bases and 0 bases, in that order; junction bases with no gene match: 4. Germline loops: CDR1 ENHRY, CDR2 SYGVKD. This CDR3 region has 16 residues. The CDR3 sequence: CAISGLAGVSTDTQYF. CDR3 coding DNA: TGTGCCATCAGTGGGCTAGCGGGGGTTAGCACAGATACGCAGTATTTT.